The 22 T cell receptor beta chains below come from one sample, sequenced in a study of OX40 agonist ivuxolimab in advanced cancers. Data came from immunoSEQ multiplex PCR; TCRdb stores just in-frame clones and leaves some out. Found here are 91,000 or so clones, approximately 94% of them singletons; the top ten hold around 0.17%. The source was CD4+ or CD8+ T cells sorted from blood, collected in a trial of the OX40 agonist ivuxolimab. These receptor sequences come from an adult with an advanced solid tumor such as melanoma, head and neck, liver or kidney cancer.

The V call is TRBV5-1, the J call TRBJ1-3, with D maybe TRBD1 (5 bases). V lost 4 bases and J lost 3, with 17 bases in between. The CDR3 is made up of 16 amino acids. Germline-derived CDR1 and CDR2 are SGHRS and YFSETQ. CDR3 bases: TGCGCCAGCAGCCCCACGGGGACGCTTGATGGAAACACCATATATTTT. This translates into CASSPTGTLDGNTIYF.

The V gene is TRBV18, the J gene TRBJ2-4; unclear D gene. CDR3 size: 13 residues. V was trimmed by 0 bases and J by 7 bases, leaving 7 bases between them. CDR1 is KGHSH, CDR2 LQKENI, per germline. The CDR3 protein is CASSPPPGNIQYF. As DNA, the CDR3 is TGTGCCAGCTCACCACCGCCCGGGAACATTCAGTACTTC.

The CDR3 nucleotides read TGTGCCAGCAGCTTAGGACTAGCGAGAGAGACCCAGTACTTC. Residues: CASSLGLARETQYF. The chain recombines TRBV7-2 with TRBJ2-5, with 8 bases fitting TRBD2. Looked up from germline, CDR1 is SGHTA and CDR2 is FQGNSA. The ends lost 1 base at V and 4 bases at J; junction bases unmatched: 2. This CDR3 has 14 residues.

The rearrangement links TRBV27 to TRBJ2-7, with a weak D call TRBD2 (5 bases). CDR3 length equals 13 residues. Trimming pared 3 bases from V and 3 bases from J, leaving 9 bases between. Germline CDR1 is MNHEY and CDR2 is SMNVEV (reference sequence). CDR3 protein: CASSLVSGYEQYF. DNA for the CDR3: TGTGCCAGCAGTTTGGTCAGCGGCTACGAGCAGTACTTC.

The V and J genes are TRBV7-3 and TRBJ2-2; D ambiguous. CDR3 length equals 15 residues. Trimming stripped 4 bases from V and 5 bases from J, with 14 bases between. CDR1 SGHTA and CDR2 FQGTGA come from the germline V gene. CDR3 DNA: TGTGCCAGCAGCTCCCTTCCCCTCGGGACCGGGGAGCTGTTTTTT. The encoded protein is CASSSLPLGTGELFF.

This sequence joins TRBV28 and TRBJ1-2; D might be TRBD1 (5 bases). The CDR3 spans 14 residues. The ends were cut back, 6 bases at V and 3 bases at J, with 14 bases in the middle. The germline gives CDR1 MDHEN, CDR2 SYDVKM. The CDR3 DNA follows: TGTGCCAGCAGCGTGCAGGGAGAGGACTATGGCTACACCTTC. Its protein is CASSVQGEDYGYTF.

V gene TRBV29-1 combines with J gene TRBJ2-7; possibly TRBD1 for D (6 bases). The CDR3 totals 12 residues. Germline CDR1 SQVTM, CDR2 ANQGSEA. V gave up 6 bases and J gave up 1 base, with 10 bases separating them. The CDR3 DNA sequence: TGCAGCGTCTCCAGGGGTTCCTACGAGCAGTACTTC. Encoded protein: CSVSRGSYEQYF.

This sequence joins TRBV9 and TRBJ2-1, with D perhaps matching TRBD2 (5 bases). V shed 0 bases and J shed 10 bases, with 11 bases lying between them. Germline V gene lookup returns CDR1 SGDLS and CDR2 YYNGEE. The CDR3 is 13 amino acids. As DNA, the CDR3 is TGTGCCAGCAGCGTAGACCCCTCGGGAGAGCAGTTCTTC. This sequence encodes CASSVDPSGEQFF.

This sequence joins TRBV28 and TRBJ1-1; D is uncertain. The germline CDR1 and CDR2 sequences are MDHEN and SYDVKM. CDR3 size: 15 residues. V was shortened by 5 bases and J by 2 bases, with 15 bases between the two germline ends. CDR3 region: CASSDQRSYNTEAFF. The CDR3 DNA sequence: TGTGCCAGCAGTGACCAGCGCTCTTACAACACTGAAGCTTTCTTT. The full variable domain, rest sourced from reference TRBV28 and TRBJ1-1, is DVKVTQSSRYLVKRTGEKVFLECVQDMDHENMFWYRQDPGLGLRLIYFSYDVKMKEKGDIPEGYSVSREKKERFSLILESASTNQTSMYLCASSDQRSYNTEAFFGQGTRLTVV.

This chain joins TRBV6-5 and TRBJ1-2; D is unresolved. Germline CDR1 is MNHEY and CDR2 is SVGAGI. The CDR3 contains 14 residues. Trimming shortened V by 2 bases and J by 1 base, and 8 bases separated the two germline ends. CDR3 loop: CASSYGASNYGYTF. In nucleotides, the CDR3 is TGTGCCAGCAGTTACGGAGCGAGTAACTATGGCTACACCTTC.

The chain couples TRBV10-2 to TRBJ1-2, with 8 positions matching TRBD1. Germline V gene lookup returns CDR1 WSHSY and CDR2 SAAADI. V trimming: 3 bases; J trimming: 4 bases; junction bases outside the gene matches: 4. The CDR3 loop spans 14 amino acids. CDR3 region: CASSEGQGSYGYTF. CDR3 in DNA: TGCGCCAGCAGTGAAGGACAGGGAAGCTATGGCTACACCTTC.

This sequence joins TRBV18 and TRBJ2-7, with D perhaps TRBD2 (6 bases). The CDR3 loop spans 14 amino acids. Trimming removed 3 bases from V and 4 bases from J, with 13 bases in between. The germline V gene encodes CDR1 KGHSH and CDR2 LQKENI. The CDR3 DNA follows: TGTGCCAGCTCACCCGGGACTCAGGTGTACGAGCAGTACTTC. Translating it yields CASSPGTQVYEQYF.

This clone has just one count. This chain joins TRBV23-1 and TRBJ1-6, with a tentative D call TRBD1 (5 bases). TRBV23-1 is an open reading frame, and its role is uncertain. The V and J ends lost 0 bases and 6 bases respectively, with 15 bases between them. CDR3 length: 17 residues. The CDR3 region is CASSQSGQGRFNSPLHF. The CDR3 DNA is TGCGCCAGCAGTCAATCGGGCCAGGGAAGATTTAATTCACCCCTCCACTTT.

This chain joins TRBV7-3 and TRBJ2-5; a possible D gene is TRBD2 (6 bases). With 8 bases removed from V and 5 bases from J, the gap between germline ends came to 24 bases. The CDR3 runs to 16 residues. Germline V gene lookup returns CDR1 SGHTA and CDR2 FQGTGA. Here the CDR3 reads CASALGEPGVVETQYF. CDR3 sequence (DNA): TGTGCCAGCGCTCTGGGGGAACCGGGAGTCGTGGAGACCCAGTACTTC. The complete variable domain, with remaining parts taken from reference TRBV7-3 and TRBJ2-5, reads GAGVSQTPSNKVTEKGKYVELRCDPISGHTALYWYRQSLGQGPEFLIYFQGTGAADDSGLPNDRFFAVRPEGSVSTLKIQRTERGDSAVYLCASALGEPGVVETQYFGPGTRLLVL.

This rearrangement joins TRBV5-1 to TRBJ2-5; no firm D call. Looked up from germline, CDR1 is SGHRS and CDR2 is YFSETQ. The CDR3 is 14 residues long. Trimming stripped 0 bases from V and 3 bases from J, with 9 bases between. The CDR3 sequence: CASSLGTGKETQYF. The CDR3 nucleotides read TGCGCCAGCAGCTTGGGAACGGGCAAAGAGACCCAGTACTTC.

The chain's CDR3 is CASSQGQGVNTEAFF. The CDR3 region has the DNA TGTGCCAGCTCACAAGGACAGGGCGTTAACACTGAAGCTTTCTTT. The chain couples TRBV18 to TRBJ1-1, with TRBD1 matching 8 bases. Germline V gene lookup returns CDR1 KGHSH and CDR2 LQKENI. With V trimmed by 4 bases and J by 2 bases, 6 bases remained unmatched. This CDR3 is 15 amino acids long.

In DNA form, the CDR3 reads TGTGCCAGCAGCTTAGATCTTAGCAGGGTATCCTACGAGCAGTACTTC. Translating it yields CASSLDLSRVSYEQYF. The chain joins TRBV11-2 to TRBJ2-7; maybe TRBD1 (5 bases). Germline V gene sequence: CDR1 SGHAT, CDR2 FQNNGV. Trimming took 0 bases from V and 1 from J, leaving 13 bases between them. This CDR3 is built from 16 residues.

This clone has only a few counts. The CDR3 loop reads CASLSLRDVNTEAFF. The CDR3 region has the DNA TGTGCCAGCCTCTCCCTCAGGGATGTGAACACTGAAGCTTTCTTT. J is TRBJ1-1 and V is TRBV14; D is possibly TRBD1 (5 bases). Germline CDR1 reads SGHDN; CDR2 reads FVKESK. V lost 8 bases to trimming and J lost 0 bases, with 16 bases between them. The CDR3 has 15 residues.

This clone was seen once. The chain uses TRBV18 and TRBJ2-5; 8 nucleotides agree with TRBD2. From germline, CDR1 is KGHSH and CDR2 LQKENI. This CDR3 has 15 residues. The junction had 9 bases not matched to a gene; V was cut back by 5 bases and J by 4 bases. CDR3 sequence (DNA): TGTGCCAGCTCATCGGGACTAGGGCTACTAGAGACCCAGTACTTC. This sequence encodes CASSSGLGLLETQYF.

The V gene is TRBV7-2, the J gene TRBJ2-3; 10 nucleotides agree with TRBD2. J gave up 3 bases and V 4 bases, and 7 bases lay outside the gene matches. The CDR3 has 16 residues. Germline CDR1 SGHTA, CDR2 FQGNSA. The CDR3 region has the DNA TGTGCCAGCAGCTGGAGCGGGGGGGCAGGAACAGATACGCAGTATTTT. It translates to CASSWSGGAGTDTQYF. Together with reference TRBV7-2 and TRBJ2-3, the CDR3 gives the full variable domain: GAGVSQSPSNKVTEKGKDVELRCDPISGHTALYWYRQSLGQGLEFLIYFQGNSAPDKSGLPSDRFSAERTGGSVSTLTIQRTQQEDSAVYLCASSWSGGAGTDTQYFGPGTRLTVL.

This chain links TRBV2 with TRBJ1-5; the match to TRBD1 covers 9 bases. This CDR3 comprises 15 residues. Losses at the gene ends were 7 bases for V and 4 bases for J; bases not matched to a gene: 8. Germline CDR1 SNHLY, CDR2 FYNNEI. The CDR3 DNA is TGTGCCAGCAACCCTACAGGGGGCGGGAATCAGCCCCAGCATTTT. Translating gives CASNPTGGGNQPQHF.

The V and J genes are TRBV5-4 and TRBJ2-5; D not resolved. There are 14 residues in the CDR3. Germline CDR1 reads SGHNT; CDR2 reads YYREEE (reference sequence). The V gene lost 4 bases and the J gene lost 4 bases, with 14 bases spanning the gap. In nucleotides, the CDR3 is TGTGCCAGCAGCCTTAGTTTCTCCTTAGAGACCCAGTACTTC. Protein sequence: CASSLSFSLETQYF.